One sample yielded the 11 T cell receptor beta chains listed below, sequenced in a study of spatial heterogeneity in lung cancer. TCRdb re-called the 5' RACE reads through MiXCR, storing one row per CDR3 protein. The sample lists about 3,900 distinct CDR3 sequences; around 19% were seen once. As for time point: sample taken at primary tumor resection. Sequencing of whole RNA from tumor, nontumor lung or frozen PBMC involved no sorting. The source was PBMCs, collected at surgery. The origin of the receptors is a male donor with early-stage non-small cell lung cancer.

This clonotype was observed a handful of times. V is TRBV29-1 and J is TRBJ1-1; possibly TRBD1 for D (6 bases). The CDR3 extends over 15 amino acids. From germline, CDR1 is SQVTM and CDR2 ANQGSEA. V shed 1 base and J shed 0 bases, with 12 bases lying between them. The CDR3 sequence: CSVEVWGLMNTEAFF. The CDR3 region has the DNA TGCAGCGTTGAAGTTTGGGGGCTGATGAACACTGAAGCTTTCTTT.

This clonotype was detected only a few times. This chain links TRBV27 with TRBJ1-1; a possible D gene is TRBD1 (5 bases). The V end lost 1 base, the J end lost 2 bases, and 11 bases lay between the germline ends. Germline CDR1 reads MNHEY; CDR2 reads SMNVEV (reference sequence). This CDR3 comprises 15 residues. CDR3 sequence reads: CASSLLGARNTEAFF. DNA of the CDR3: TGTGCCAGCAGTTTATTAGGGGCCCGTAACACTGAAGCTTTCTTT.

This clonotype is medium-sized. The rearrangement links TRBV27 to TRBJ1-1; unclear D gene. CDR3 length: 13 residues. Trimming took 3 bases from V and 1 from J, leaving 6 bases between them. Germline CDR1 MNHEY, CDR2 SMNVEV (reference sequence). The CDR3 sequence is CASSFSRNTEAFF. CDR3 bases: TGTGCCAGCAGTTTCTCCAGGAACACTGAAGCTTTCTTT.

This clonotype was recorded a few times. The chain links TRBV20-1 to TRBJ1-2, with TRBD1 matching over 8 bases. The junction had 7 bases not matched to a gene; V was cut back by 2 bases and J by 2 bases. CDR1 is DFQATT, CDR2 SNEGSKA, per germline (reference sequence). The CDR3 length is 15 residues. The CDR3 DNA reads TGCAGTGCTAGACTTGGCACAGGGGGGAACTATGGCTACACCTTC. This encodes CSARLGTGGNYGYTF.

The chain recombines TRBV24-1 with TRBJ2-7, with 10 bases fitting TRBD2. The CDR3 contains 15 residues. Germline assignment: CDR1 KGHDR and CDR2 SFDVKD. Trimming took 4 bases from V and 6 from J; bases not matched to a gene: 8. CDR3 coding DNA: TGTGCCACCAGTGACTACCTAGCGGGGGTCTCCGAGCAGTACTTC. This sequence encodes CATSDYLAGVSEQYF.

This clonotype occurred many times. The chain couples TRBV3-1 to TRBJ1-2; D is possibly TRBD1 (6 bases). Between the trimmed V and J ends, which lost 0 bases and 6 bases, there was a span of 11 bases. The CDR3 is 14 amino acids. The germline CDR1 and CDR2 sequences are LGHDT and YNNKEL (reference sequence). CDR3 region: CASSQDPGANGYTF. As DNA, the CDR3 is TGTGCCAGCAGCCAAGACCCGGGGGCGAATGGCTACACCTTC.

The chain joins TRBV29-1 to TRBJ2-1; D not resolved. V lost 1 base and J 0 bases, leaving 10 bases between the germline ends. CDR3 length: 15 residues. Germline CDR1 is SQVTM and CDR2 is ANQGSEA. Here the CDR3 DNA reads TGCAGCGTTGAAGTGTCCAGGAGCTCCTACAATGAGCAGTTCTTC. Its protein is CSVEVSRSSYNEQFF.

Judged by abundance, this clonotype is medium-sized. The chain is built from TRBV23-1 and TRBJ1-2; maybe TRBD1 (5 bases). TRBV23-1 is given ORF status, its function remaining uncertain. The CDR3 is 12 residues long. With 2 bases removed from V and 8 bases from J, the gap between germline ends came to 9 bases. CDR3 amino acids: CASSQNRSGYTF. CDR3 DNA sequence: TGCGCCAGCAGTCAAAACAGGAGCGGCTACACCTTC.

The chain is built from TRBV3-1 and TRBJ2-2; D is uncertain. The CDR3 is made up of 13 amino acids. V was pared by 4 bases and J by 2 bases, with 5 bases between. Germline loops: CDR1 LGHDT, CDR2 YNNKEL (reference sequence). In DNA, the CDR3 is TGTGCCAGCAGCCCTCCCAACACCGGGGAGCTGTTTTTT. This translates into CASSPPNTGELFF.

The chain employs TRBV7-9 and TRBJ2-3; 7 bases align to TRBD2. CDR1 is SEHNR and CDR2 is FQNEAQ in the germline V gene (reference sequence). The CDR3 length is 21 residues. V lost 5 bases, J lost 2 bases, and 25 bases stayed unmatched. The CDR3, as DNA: TGTGCCAGCAGCCTAAGTAGTTATTGGACCGTAGCGGGCCTCGACACAGATACGCAGTATTTT. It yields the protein CASSLSSYWTVAGLDTDTQYF.

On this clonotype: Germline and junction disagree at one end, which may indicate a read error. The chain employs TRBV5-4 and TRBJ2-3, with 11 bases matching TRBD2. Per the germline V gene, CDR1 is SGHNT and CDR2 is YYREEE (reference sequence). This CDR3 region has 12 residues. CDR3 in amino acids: CASSPTSGALFF. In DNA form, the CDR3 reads TGTGCCAGCAGCCCGACTAGCGGGGCCCTATTTTTT.